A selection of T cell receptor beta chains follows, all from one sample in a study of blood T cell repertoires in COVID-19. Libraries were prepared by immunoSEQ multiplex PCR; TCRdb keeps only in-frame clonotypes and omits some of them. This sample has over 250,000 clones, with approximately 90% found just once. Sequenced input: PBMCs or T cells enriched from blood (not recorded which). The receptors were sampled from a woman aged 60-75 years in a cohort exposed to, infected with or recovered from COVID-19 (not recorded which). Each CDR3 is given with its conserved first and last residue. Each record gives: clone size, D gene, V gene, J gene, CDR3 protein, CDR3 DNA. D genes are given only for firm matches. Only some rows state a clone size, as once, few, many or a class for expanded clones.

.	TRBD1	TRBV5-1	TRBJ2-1	CASSKGGADNEQFF	TGCGCCAGCAGTAAAGGGGGCGCGGACAATGAGCAGTTCTTC
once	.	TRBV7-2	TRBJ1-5	CASSPQGRNQPQHF	TGTGCCAGCAGCCCTCAGGGGAGAAATCAGCCCCAGCATTTT
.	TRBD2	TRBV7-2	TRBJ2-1	CASSFTSGTYNEQFF	TGTGCCAGCAGCTTCACTAGCGGAACCTACAATGAGCAGTTCTTC
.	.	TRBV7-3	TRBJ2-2	CASSLTGGGGLKRELFF	TGTGCCAGCAGCTTAACAGGAGGGGGCGGACTTAAGCGGGAGCTGTTTTTT
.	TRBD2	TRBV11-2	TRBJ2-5	CASSLGGVTQYF	TGTGCCAGCAGCTTGGGGGGGGTGACCCAGTACTTC
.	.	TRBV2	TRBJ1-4	CASSGGRSTNEKLFF	TGTGCCAGCAGTGGAGGGCGGTCAACTAATGAAAAACTGTTTTTT
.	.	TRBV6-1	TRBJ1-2	CASSDAGSFHGYTF	TGTGCCAGCAGTGACGCGGGTTCTTTTCATGGCTACACCTTC
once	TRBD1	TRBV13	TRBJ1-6	CASSLRDRDSPLHF	TGTGCCAGCAGTCTCCGGGACAGGGATTCACCCCTCCACTTT
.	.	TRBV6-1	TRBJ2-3	CASSLATGSYTQYF	TGTGCCAGCAGTTTGGCCACAGGGAGCTATACGCAGTATTTT
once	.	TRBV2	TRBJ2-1	CASSEYGRDYNEQFF	TGTGCCAGCAGTGAGTATGGGCGAGACTACAATGAGCAGTTCTTC
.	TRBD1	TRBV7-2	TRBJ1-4	CASSLGDSNEKLFF	TGTGCCAGCAGCTTAGGGGACAGTAATGAAAAACTGTTTTTT
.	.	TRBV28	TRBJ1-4	CASSSGLYNEKLFF	TGTGCCAGCAGTTCGGGGTTGTATAATGAAAAACTGTTTTTT
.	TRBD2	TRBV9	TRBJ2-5	CASSRGRQQETQYF	TGTGCCAGCAGCCGCGGGAGACAACAAGAGACCCAGTACTTC
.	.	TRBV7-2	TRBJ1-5	CASSFHSRNQPQHF	TGTGCCAGCAGCTTCCACAGTAGAAATCAGCCCCAGCATTTT
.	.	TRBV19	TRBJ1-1	CASGGAGRNTEAFF	TGTGCCAGTGGGGGGGCCGGACGGAACACTGAAGCTTTCTTT
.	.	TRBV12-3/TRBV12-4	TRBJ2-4	CASNPGAKNIQYF	TGTGCCAGCAACCCAGGGGCCAAAAACATTCAGTACTTC
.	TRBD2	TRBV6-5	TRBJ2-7	CASSYGGLDEQYF	TGTGCCAGCAGTTACGGGGGACTAGACGAGCAGTACTTC
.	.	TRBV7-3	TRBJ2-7	CASSLSAGLEYEQYF	TGTGCCAGCAGCTTAAGCGCAGGGCTAGAATACGAGCAGTACTTC
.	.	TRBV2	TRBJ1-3	CASTQGGYSGNTIYF	TGTGCCAGCACTCAAGGGGGATACTCTGGAAACACCATATATTTT
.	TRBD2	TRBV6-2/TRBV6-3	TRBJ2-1	CASSTLPGLAGVLRGYNEQFF	TGTGCCAGCAGCACACTCCCGGGACTAGCGGGAGTATTGAGGGGCTACAATGAGCAGTTCTTC
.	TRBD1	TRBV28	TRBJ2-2	CASSSTGVTGELFF	TGTGCCAGCAGTTCGACAGGGGTCACCGGGGAGCTGTTTTTT
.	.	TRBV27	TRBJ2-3	CASALDTYYTDTQYF	TGTGCCAGCGCCCTGGACACTTATTACACAGATACGCAGTATTTT
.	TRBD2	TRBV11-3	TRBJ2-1	CASSAGTTQEQFF	TGTGCCAGCAGCGCCGGGACTACCCAAGAGCAGTTCTTC
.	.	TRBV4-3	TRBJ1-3	CASSQDGGAYSGNTIYF	TGCGCCAGCAGCCAAGATGGAGGGGCATACTCTGGAAACACCATATATTTT
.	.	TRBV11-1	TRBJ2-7	CASSLRTDSYEQYF	TGTGCCAGCAGCTTACGGACAGACTCCTACGAGCAGTACTTC
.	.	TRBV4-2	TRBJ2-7	CASSQVPGYEQYF	TGTGCCAGCAGCCAAGTCCCAGGGTACGAGCAGTACTTC
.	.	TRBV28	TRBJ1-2	CASSFLFPPGTF	TGTGCCAGCAGTTTTCTTTTCCCCCCGGGGACCTTC
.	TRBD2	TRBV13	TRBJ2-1	CASSPQRLAGSHNEQFF	TGTGCCAGCAGCCCCCAAAGACTAGCGGGGAGCCACAATGAGCAGTTCTTC
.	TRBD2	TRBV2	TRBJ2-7	CASKLAAYEQYF	TGTGCCAGCAAACTAGCGGCTTACGAGCAGTACTTC